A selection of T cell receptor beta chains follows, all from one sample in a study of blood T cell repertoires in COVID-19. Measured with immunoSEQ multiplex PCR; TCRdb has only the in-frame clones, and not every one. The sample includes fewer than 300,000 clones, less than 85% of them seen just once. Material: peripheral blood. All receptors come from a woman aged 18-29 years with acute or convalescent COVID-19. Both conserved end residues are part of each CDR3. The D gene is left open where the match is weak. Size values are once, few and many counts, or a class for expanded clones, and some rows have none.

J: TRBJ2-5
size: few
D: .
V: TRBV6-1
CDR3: CASSYWAGKETQYF
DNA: TGTGCCAGCAGTTATTGGGCAGGGAAAGAGACCCAGTACTTC

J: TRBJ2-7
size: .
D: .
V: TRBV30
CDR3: CAWSPIRGYEQYF
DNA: TGTGCCTGGAGCCCGATTAGGGGGTACGAGCAGTACTTC

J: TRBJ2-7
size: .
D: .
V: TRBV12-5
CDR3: CASGLGQPYEQYF
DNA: TGTGCTAGTGGCCTAGGACAGCCCTACGAGCAGTACTTC

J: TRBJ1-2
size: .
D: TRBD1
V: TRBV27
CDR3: CASRGQNNYGYTF
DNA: TGTGCCAGCAGGGGACAGAATAACTATGGCTACACCTTC

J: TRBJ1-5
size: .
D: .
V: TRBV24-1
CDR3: CATSDNRDTDRPQHF
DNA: TGTGCCACCAGTGATAACCGGGACACCGATCGACCCCAGCATTTT

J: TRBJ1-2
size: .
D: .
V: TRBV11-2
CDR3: CASSFPGTTYGYTF
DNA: TGTGCCAGCAGCTTCCCAGGGACAACTTATGGCTACACCTTC

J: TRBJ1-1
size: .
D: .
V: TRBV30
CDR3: CAWSPTGFEAFF
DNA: TGTGCCTGGAGTCCTACAGGGTTCGAGGCTTTCTTT

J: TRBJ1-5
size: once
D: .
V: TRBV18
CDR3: CASSQGQLSNQPQHF
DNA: TGTGCCAGCTCACAGGGACAACTAAGCAATCAGCCCCAGCATTTT

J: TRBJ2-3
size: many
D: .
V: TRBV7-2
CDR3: CASSRGYYTDTQYF
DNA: TGTGCCAGCAGCAGGGGGTATTATACAGATACGCAGTATTTT

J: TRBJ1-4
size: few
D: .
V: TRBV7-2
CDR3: CASSSGGGSSNEKLFF
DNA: TGTGCCAGCAGCTCCGGCGGAGGGTCATCTAATGAAAAACTGTTTTTT

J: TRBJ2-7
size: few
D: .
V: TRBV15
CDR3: CATSRDSGNYEQYF
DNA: TGTGCCACCAGCAGAGATTCAGGGAACTACGAGCAGTACTTC

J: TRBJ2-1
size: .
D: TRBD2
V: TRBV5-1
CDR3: CASSLDTGGNEQFF
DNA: TGCGCCAGCAGCTTGGATACGGGGGGTAATGAGCAGTTCTTC

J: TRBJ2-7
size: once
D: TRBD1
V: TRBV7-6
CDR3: CASSPRGDRDPYEQYF
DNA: TGTGCCAGCAGCCCCAGGGGGGACAGGGATCCCTACGAGCAGTACTTC

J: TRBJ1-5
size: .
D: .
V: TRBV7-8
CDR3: CASSIGSPDQPQHF
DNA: TGTGCCAGCAGCATCGGGTCTCCTGATCAGCCCCAGCATTTT

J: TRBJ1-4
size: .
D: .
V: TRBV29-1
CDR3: CSPVSRAGFMREKLFF
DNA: TGCAGCCCCGTTTCCCGGGCGGGTTTTATGAGGGAAAAACTGTTTTTT

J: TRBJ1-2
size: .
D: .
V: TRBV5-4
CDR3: CASSLFEGHLNYGYTF
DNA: TGTGCCAGCAGCCTTTTTGAGGGACACCTTAACTATGGCTACACCTTC

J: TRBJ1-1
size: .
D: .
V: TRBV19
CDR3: CASSIAPLGAGTEAFF
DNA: TGTGCCAGTAGTATAGCGCCCCTGGGGGCTGGCACTGAAGCTTTCTTT

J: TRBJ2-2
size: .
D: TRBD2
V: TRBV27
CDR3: CATRLAGGYGELFF
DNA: TGTGCCACCCGACTAGCGGGAGGATACGGGGAGCTGTTTTTT

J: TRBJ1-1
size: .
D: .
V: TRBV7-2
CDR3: CASRAGGAHQDTEAFF
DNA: TGTGCCAGCCGGGCGGGGGGCGCCCACCAGGACACTGAAGCTTTCTTT

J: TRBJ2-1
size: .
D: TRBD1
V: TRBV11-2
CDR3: CASSSLAGTGTEQFF
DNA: TGTGCCAGCAGCTCGCTCGCCGGGACAGGCACTGAGCAGTTCTTC

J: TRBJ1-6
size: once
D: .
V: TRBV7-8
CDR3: CASSSVPGFGNSPLHF
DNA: TGTGCCAGCAGCTCCGTTCCGGGGTTTGGTAATTCACCCCTCCACTTT

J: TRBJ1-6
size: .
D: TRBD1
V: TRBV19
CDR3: CASSILPGQGANSPLHF
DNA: TGTGCCAGTAGTATCCTCCCAGGACAGGGTGCGAATTCACCCCTCCACTTT

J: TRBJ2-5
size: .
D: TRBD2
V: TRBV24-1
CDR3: CATSDRGLVETQYF
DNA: TGTGCCACCAGTGACCGGGGACTAGTGGAGACCCAGTACTTC

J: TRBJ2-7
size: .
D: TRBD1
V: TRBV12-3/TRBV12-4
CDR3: CASSRDSSYEQYF
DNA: TGTGCCAGCAGCCGGGACAGCTCCTACGAGCAGTACTTC

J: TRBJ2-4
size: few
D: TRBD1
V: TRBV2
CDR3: CASSDPTGGEAKNIQYF
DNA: TGTGCCAGCAGTGACCCGACAGGGGGTGAGGCCAAAAACATTCAGTACTTC

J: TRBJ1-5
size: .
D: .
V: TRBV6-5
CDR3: CASSYDRLVQPQHF
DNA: TGTGCCAGCAGTTACGACAGGCTAGTTCAGCCCCAGCATTTT

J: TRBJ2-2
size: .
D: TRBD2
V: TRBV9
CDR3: CASSATTASGRGRTGELFF
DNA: TGTGCCAGCAGCGCCACAACTGCTAGCGGGAGGGGTAGAACCGGGGAGCTGTTTTTT

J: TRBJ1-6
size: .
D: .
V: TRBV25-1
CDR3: CASSETRANSPLHF
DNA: TGTGCCAGCAGTGAAACCAGGGCGAATTCACCCCTCCACTTT

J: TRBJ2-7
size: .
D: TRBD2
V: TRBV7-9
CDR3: CASSITGGGLASYEQYF
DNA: TGTGCCAGCAGCATCACCGGTGGGGGACTAGCGTCGTACGAGCAGTACTTC

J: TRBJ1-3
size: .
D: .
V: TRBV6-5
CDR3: CASAIGQSGNTIYF
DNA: TGTGCCAGCGCAATTGGGCAGTCTGGAAACACCATATATTTT

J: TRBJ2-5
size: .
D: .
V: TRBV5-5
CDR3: CASSLALLTGMETQYF
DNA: TGTGCCAGCAGCTTGGCTCTCCTCACAGGAATGGAGACCCAGTACTTC

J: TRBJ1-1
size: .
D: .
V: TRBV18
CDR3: CASSPPRGFAEAFF
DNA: TGTGCCAGCTCACCACCGCGGGGGTTCGCTGAAGCTTTCTTT

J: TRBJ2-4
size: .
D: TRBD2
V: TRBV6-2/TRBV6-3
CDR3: CASSRPSGPAKNIQYF
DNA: TGTGCCAGCAGCAGACCTAGCGGTCCGGCCAAAAACATTCAGTACTTC

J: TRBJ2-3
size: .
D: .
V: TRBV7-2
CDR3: CASSLDRGKASGDTQYF
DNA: TGTGCCAGCAGCCTGGACAGGGGAAAAGCTAGCGGGGATACGCAGTATTTT

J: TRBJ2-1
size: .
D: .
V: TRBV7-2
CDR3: CASSLDVSSYNEQFF
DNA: TGTGCCAGCAGCTTAGACGTTAGCTCCTACAATGAGCAGTTCTTC

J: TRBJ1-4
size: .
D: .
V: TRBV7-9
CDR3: CASSPIQGEKLFF
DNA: TGTGCCAGCAGCCCTATACAGGGTGAAAAACTGTTTTTT

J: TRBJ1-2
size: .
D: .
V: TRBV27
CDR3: CASSLWSGDGYTF
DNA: TGTGCCAGCAGTTTATGGTCAGGGGATGGCTACACCTTC

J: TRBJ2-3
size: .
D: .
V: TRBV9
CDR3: CASSVYGTFSDTQYF
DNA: TGTGCCAGCAGCGTCTACGGGACTTTTTCAGATACGCAGTATTTT

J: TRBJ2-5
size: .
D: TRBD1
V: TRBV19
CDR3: CASTNRGGPGETQYF
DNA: TGTGCCAGTACTAATAGAGGGGGCCCGGGAGAGACCCAGTACTTC

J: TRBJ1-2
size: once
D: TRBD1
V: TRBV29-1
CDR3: CSVLPRDEDRGGYGYTF
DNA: TGCAGCGTTCTCCCGAGGGATGAGGACAGGGGCGGCTATGGCTACACCTTC

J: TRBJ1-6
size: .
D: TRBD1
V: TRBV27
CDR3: CASSLDRGSPLHF
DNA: TGTGCCAGCAGTTTGGACAGGGGGTCACCCCTCCACTTT

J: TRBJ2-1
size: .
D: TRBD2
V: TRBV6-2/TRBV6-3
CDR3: CASSYGAGSPYNEQFF
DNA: TGTGCCAGCAGTTATGGAGCGGGAAGCCCATACAATGAGCAGTTCTTC

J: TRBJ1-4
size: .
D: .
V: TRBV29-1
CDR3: CSVDGRRGAEKLFF
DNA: TGCAGCGTTGATGGCCGGCGGGGGGCAGAAAAACTGTTTTTT

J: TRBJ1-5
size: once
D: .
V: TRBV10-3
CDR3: CAISESGVYSNQPQHF
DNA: TGTGCCATCAGTGAGTCCGGTGTTTATAGCAATCAGCCCCAGCATTTT

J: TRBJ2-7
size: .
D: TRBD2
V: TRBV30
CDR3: CAWTPLAGGLYEQYF
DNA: TGTGCCTGGACCCCACTAGCGGGAGGCCTCTACGAGCAGTACTTC

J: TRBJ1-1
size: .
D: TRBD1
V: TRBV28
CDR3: CASSSYPGTVNTEAFF
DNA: TGTGCCAGCAGTTCCTACCCAGGGACAGTCAACACTGAAGCTTTCTTT

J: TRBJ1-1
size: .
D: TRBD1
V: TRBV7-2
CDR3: CASSYETGRAFF
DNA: TGTGCCAGCAGCTACGAGACAGGGAGGGCTTTCTTT